This T cell receptor beta chain was recovered during a study of lymphopenia after photon versus proton radiotherapy. Study results and limitations: After the lymphocyte nadir, photon-treated repertoires showed oligoclonal expansion, especially of CD8+ Temra cells. A bigger post-nadir fall in TCR diversity correlated inversely with survival time in deceased patients. Relative stability marked proton patients; photon patients lost diversity and naive cells. Authors raise, but do not show, better survival with proton therapy.

This table comes from immunoSEQ multiplex PCR, and its TCRdb copy is limited to in-frame clones, with some not included. The data show 83,000 or so clones, around four fifths seen once. This clone showed up just once. Its antigen is not known. Germline-derived CDR1 and CDR2 are LNHDA and SQIVND (reference sequence). The V and J ends lost 5 bases and 2 bases respectively, with 17 bases between them. The CDR3 contains 16 residues. The chain joins TRBV19 to TRBJ2-3; no clear D gene. The sequencing here drew on peripheral blood, taken from a patient treated with proton-based radiotherapy. This clonotype originated in a man between 60 and 75 years old with pancreatic cancer. Here the CDR3 reads CASSESKRSLTDTQYF. The CDR3 coding sequence is TGTGCCAGTAGTGAGTCGAAACGCTCACTCACAGATACGCAGTATTTT.